This T cell receptor (beta chain) came from a study of cytomegalovirus exposure and HLA in healthy donors. Across the whole study: A prior study identified 100 million to 130 million unique TCR beta sequences from about 179 million T cells.

Study results and caveats: With further analysis later on, most CMV-associated TCR beta chains appeared HLA-restricted.

The PCR made use of 60 Vbeta and 13 Jbeta primers. In the authors' workflow: As a later analysis found, there were 80 million or so unique TCR beta chains, of which some 9.9 million were shared. Sequenced by immunoSEQ multiplex PCR; TCRdb stores in-frame clones only, minus some. The DNA gave D and trimming, while V, J and clone size come from that table. The sample lists about 93,000 clones; about 80% were seen once. Regarding this clone: What it binds is unknown.

Deletions cut 0 bases from V and 3 bases from J, with 8 bases between. This CDR3 has 14 amino acids. Germline CDR1 SGHNT, CDR2 YENEEA. The chain couples TRBV11-3 to TRBJ1-1; no firm D call. This clonotype originated in a man younger than 45 in good health and CMV-seronegative. The sample taken for sequencing was PBMCs. The CDR3 protein is CASSLDPSYTEAFF. Here the CDR3 DNA reads TGTGCCAGCAGCTTAGATCCGTCCTACACTGAAGCTTTCTTT. Variable domain in full (rest from reference TRBV11-3 and TRBJ1-1): EAGVVQSPRYKIIEKKQPVAFWCNPISGHNTLYWYLQNLGQGPELLIRYENEEAVDDSQLPKDRFSAERLKGVDSTLKIQPAELGDSAVYLCASSLDPSYTEAFFGQGTRLTVV.